The present T cell receptor (beta chain) was sequenced within a study of cytomegalovirus exposure and HLA in healthy donors. TCRdb keeps only in-frame clones here, not all; method: immunoSEQ multiplex PCR. The repertoire holds about 160,000 clones, about 96% seen once, with 0.89% in the top ten. Points from the study as a whole: Usually a TCR sequence was rare, but some public TCRs were found in many donors. In vitro experiments confirmed that three CMV-associated chains were specific for CMV antigens.

Points on this clone: Its target is not known.

These donors were members of the roughly 120-subject validation cohort, a group separate from the approximately 670-subject first cohort. The sample taken for sequencing was PBMCs. The sequence was collected from a woman in her late teens or twenties in good health and CMV-seronegative.

DNA for the CDR3: TGCGCCAGCAGCCTTGCAGGGGTCTCCTATAATTCACCCCTCCACTTT. Residues: CASSLAGVSYNSPLHF. This rearrangement joins TRBV4-3 to TRBJ1-6; maybe TRBD1 (6 bases). The CDR3 runs 16 residues. Germline V lookup: CDR1 LGHNA, CDR2 YSLEER. The germline V and J ends were trimmed by 4 bases and 0 bases, with 10 bases remaining between them.